The rows below give T cell receptor beta chains drawn from one sample of a study of T-cell reconstitution after alpha-beta-depleted transplantation in children. TCRdb itself ran the PCR reads through MiXCR, one entry per CDR3 protein. The repertoire holds about 200,000 distinct CDR3 sequences, with about 6% as singletons. The sequencing used PBMCs, collected before TCRalphabeta/CD19-depleted stem cell transplant. Source of these receptors: a girl less than two years old with combined immunodeficiency, due to receive a stem cell transplant. CDR3s include the opening cysteine and the closing phenylalanine or tryptophan. A D gene is named only where the DNA matches it firmly. The size field is filled for only some rows; it gives once, few, many or a size class.

cdr3_nt,cdr3_aa,d_call,v_call,j_call,clone_size
TGCAGTGCTAGATCCACAGACAGGCTCTCCTACAATGAGCAGTTCTTC,CSARSTDRLSYNEQFF,.,TRBV20-1,TRBJ2-1,many
TGCAGTGCTTCCCAACAGGGGGGACCCTACAATGAGCAGTTCTTC,CSASQQGGPYNEQFF,TRBD1,TRBV20-1,TRBJ2-1,many
TGTGCCAGCAGTGATAAGGGGGCAGCTACCTACGAGCAGTACTTC,CASSDKGAATYEQYF,TRBD1,TRBV2,TRBJ2-7,few
TGCAGCGTTGACGGGTATTACGCCGGGGAGCTGTTTTTT,CSVDGYYAGELFF,.,TRBV29-1,TRBJ2-2,.
TGTGCCAGCAGTCCCGGACACCTCTCTGGAAACACCATATATTTT,CASSPGHLSGNTIYF,.,TRBV2,TRBJ1-3,.
TGTGCCAGCAGACAAAATAGGGGAGGGCATCAGCCCCAGCATTTT,CASRQNRGGHQPQHF,.,TRBV6-2/TRBV6-3,TRBJ1-5,many
TGCGCCAGCAGCTTGGACCCTCCCTCCTACGAGCAGTACTTC,CASSLDPPSYEQYF,.,TRBV5-1,TRBJ2-7,many
TGTGCCAGCAGTTTGGTCGCGGGACAGGGGGCGCGGGGCTATGGCTACACCTTC,CASSLVAGQGARGYGYTF,TRBD1,TRBV28,TRBJ1-2,many
TGTGCCAGCAGCTCCCGGTTGGCACCCTCGGACGAGCAGTACTTC,CASSSRLAPSDEQYF,.,TRBV6-2/TRBV6-3,TRBJ2-7,.
TGCAGTGCTAGATCTTTGGTAACAGGGACCACCTACGAGCAGTACTTC,CSARSLVTGTTYEQYF,.,TRBV20-1,TRBJ2-7,many
TGCGCCAGCAGCCTATACAGGGTCGCTAATGAAAAACTGTTTTTT,CASSLYRVANEKLFF,.,TRBV4-3,TRBJ1-4,many
TGTGCCAGCAGCCCAAACCTATGGGGGTACGAGCAGTACTTC,CASSPNLWGYEQYF,.,TRBV7-2,TRBJ2-7,many
TGTGCCATCAGTGAGTCCGGCGGGAGGAGGGCCTACGAGCAGTACTTC,CAISESGGRRAYEQYF,TRBD2,TRBV10-3,TRBJ2-7,many
TGTGCCAGCAGCCAAGAGAGTACAGGGGCCTACGAGCAGTACTTC,CASSQESTGAYEQYF,TRBD1,TRBV4-2,TRBJ2-7,many
TGTGCCAGCAGCTTAAGTCCCGGTTACGAGCAGTACTTC,CASSLSPGYEQYF,.,TRBV7-3,TRBJ2-7,many